The rows below give T cell receptor beta chains drawn from one sample of a study of blood T cells in healthy people across ages. TCRdb processed the 5' RACE reads anew with MiXCR; each CDR3 protein has one entry. The sample lists hundreds of thousands of distinct CDR3 sequences; 29% were seen once. Sequencing input: blood. The source is an elderly woman in good health. Each CDR3 is given with its conserved first and last residue. The D gene is left open where the match is weak. Rows may omit the clone size; those that give it use once, few, many or a size class.

J,D,size,V,CDR3,DNA
TRBJ1-2,NA,NA,TRBV3-1,CASSSPGIPYGYTF,TGTGCCAGCAGCTCACCTGGGATCCCCTATGGCTACACCTTC
TRBJ2-4,TRBD2,many,TRBV7-2,CASSLVLAGGQNIQYF,TGTGCCAGCAGCTTAGTACTAGCGGGGGGACAAAACATTCAGTACTTC
TRBJ2-5,NA,NA,TRBV29-1,CSGRGFQETQYF,TGCAGCGGACGGGGGTTCCAAGAGACCCAGTACTTC
TRBJ2-7,NA,NA,TRBV27,CASSLDGTPGEQYF,TGTGCCAGCAGTTTAGATGGAACCCCCGGAGAGCAGTACTTC
TRBJ2-5,NA,few,TRBV5-1,CASSLGLNRGGSQETQYF,TGCGCCAGCAGCTTGGGGCTTAACAGGGGAGGCAGCCAAGAGACCCAGTACTTC
TRBJ1-5,NA,NA,TRBV2,CASSERSNSNQPQHF,TGTGCCAGCAGTGAAAGGTCTAATAGCAATCAGCCCCAGCATTTT
TRBJ2-1,TRBD1,NA,TRBV24-1,CATSGVQGDNEQFF,TGTGCCACCAGTGGAGTACAGGGGGACAATGAGCAGTTCTTC
TRBJ1-2,NA,NA,TRBV18,CASSPLHRDGYTF,TGTGCCAGCTCCCCCCTGCACAGGGATGGCTACACCTTC
TRBJ2-3,TRBD2,NA,TRBV7-2,CASSLRGLVDDTQYF,TGTGCCAGCAGCTTAAGAGGACTAGTGGATGATACGCAGTATTTT
TRBJ2-4,TRBD2,NA,TRBV7-2,CASSLLATSGGALAKNIQYF,TGTGCCAGCAGCTTATTAGCGACTAGCGGGGGGGCCCTAGCCAAAAACATTCAGTACTTC
TRBJ2-7,NA,NA,TRBV20-1,CSASRSVEAYEQYF,TGCAGTGCTAGTCGGTCAGTAGAAGCGTACGAGCAGTACTTC
TRBJ1-2,NA,many,TRBV12-3/TRBV12-4,CASGGRPNYGYTF,TGTGCCAGCGGGGGCCGCCCTAACTATGGCTACACCTTC
TRBJ1-1,NA,few,TRBV9,CASSVQPTNTEAFF,TGTGCCAGCAGCGTACAGCCCACGAACACTGAAGCTTTCTTT
TRBJ2-2,TRBD2,NA,TRBV7-2,CASSLTSGSGELFF,TGTGCCAGCAGCTTAACTAGCGGGAGCGGGGAGCTGTTTTTT
TRBJ2-7,NA,many,TRBV30,CAWSVRYEQYF,TGTGCCTGGAGTGTCAGGTACGAGCAGTACTTC
TRBJ2-2,NA,NA,TRBV6-2/TRBV6-3,CASNRVTGELFF,TGTGCCAGCAACAGGGTAACCGGGGAGCTGTTTTTT
TRBJ2-5,NA,many,TRBV10-3,CAISPGRVHLQETQYF,TGTGCCATCAGTCCGGGACGAGTACACCTACAAGAGACCCAGTACTTC
TRBJ2-5,NA,many,TRBV20-1,CSARVGSRQETQYF,TGCAGTGCTAGAGTCGGCAGTAGGCAAGAGACCCAGTACTTC
TRBJ1-4,TRBD1,many,TRBV29-1,CSVEAQGGKLFF,TGCAGCGTTGAAGCCCAGGGGGGAAAACTGTTTTTT
TRBJ1-1,NA,NA,TRBV18,CASSPLGGVDTEAFF,TGTGCCAGCTCACCACTGGGAGGGGTGGACACTGAAGCTTTCTTT
TRBJ2-5,TRBD2,NA,TRBV10-3,CAISGASGGVVNEQYF,TGTGCCATCAGTGGGGCTAGCGGGGGGGTCGTCAATGAGCAGTACTTC
TRBJ2-5,NA,NA,TRBV21-1,CASSNRLAGVLRETQYF,TGTGCCAGCAGCAACAGACTAGCGGGGGTTCTACGGGAGACCCAGTACTTC
TRBJ2-7,NA,NA,TRBV5-6,CASSLDSLNSYEQYF,TGTGCCAGCAGCTTGGACAGTCTGAACTCCTACGAGCAGTACTTC
TRBJ1-1,NA,few,TRBV7-9,CASSPWTGMNTEAFF,TGTGCCAGCAGCCCGTGGACGGGGATGAACACTGAAGCTTTCTTT
TRBJ2-7,TRBD1,many,TRBV28,CASSLRTGNEQYF,TGTGCCAGCAGTTTAAGGACAGGGAACGAGCAGTACTTC
TRBJ1-3,NA,NA,TRBV7-2,CASSLGTESGNTIYF,TGTGCTAGCAGCTTAGGTACAGAATCTGGAAACACCATATATTTT
TRBJ2-7,NA,NA,TRBV11-2,CTSSLGPGVPYEQYF,TGTACCAGCAGCTTAGGCCCAGGGGTTCCCTACGAGCAGTACTTC
TRBJ1-5,NA,many,TRBV7-2,CASTIDGTPNQPQHF,TGTGCCAGCACCATCGACGGGACACCCAATCAGCCCCAGCATTTT
TRBJ1-6,NA,few,TRBV20-1,CSARRGALSPLHF,TGCAGTGCTAGGCGGGGGGCGCTTTCACCCCTCCACTTT
TRBJ2-5,TRBD1,many,TRBV5-1,CASSSQGAQETQYF,TGCGCCAGCAGCTCACAGGGGGCTCAAGAGACCCAGTACTTC
TRBJ2-2,NA,few,TRBV7-6,CASSSRASTGELFF,TGTGCCAGCAGTTCCCGGGCCTCCACCGGGGAGCTGTTTTTT
TRBJ2-3,NA,NA,TRBV5-1,CASSLVAVRTDTQYF,TGCGCCAGCAGCTTGGTCGCCGTCCGCACAGATACGCAGTATTTT
TRBJ1-5,NA,many,TRBV12-3/TRBV12-4,CASSLLGAEQPQHF,TGTGCCAGCAGTTTATTGGGGGCTGAGCAGCCCCAGCATTTT
TRBJ2-7,TRBD2,many,TRBV4-2,CASSQDAGGTLYEQYF,TGTGCCAGCAGCCAAGACGCCGGGGGGACTCTGTACGAGCAGTACTTC
TRBJ2-3,TRBD2,once,TRBV4-1,CASSQEGTSGYTQYF,TGCGCCAGCAGCCAAGAGGGGACTAGCGGATATACGCAGTATTTT
TRBJ2-3,NA,few,TRBV5-1,CASSPPWGGEYTQYF,TGCGCCAGCAGCCCACCGTGGGGTGGAGAGTATACGCAGTATTTT
TRBJ2-1,TRBD2,many,TRBV6-2/TRBV6-3,CASSFIAGANEQFF,TGTGCCAGCAGTTTCATAGCGGGGGCCAATGAGCAGTTCTTC
TRBJ2-3,TRBD2,NA,TRBV5-1,CASKRLAGVQGADTQYF,TGCGCCAGCAAGCGACTAGCGGGGGTTCAAGGCGCAGATACGCAGTATTTT
TRBJ2-7,TRBD2,NA,TRBV30,CAGGRGGLSYEQYF,TGTGCCGGGGGTAGGGGAGGGTTATCCTACGAGCAGTACTTC
TRBJ2-7,NA,many,TRBV3-1,CASSQAKYEQYF,TGTGCCAGCAGCCAGGCTAAGTATGAGCAGTACTTC
TRBJ1-2,NA,NA,TRBV3-1,CAGSLSGGRAGGYTF,TGTGCCGGCAGCCTATCTGGGGGGCGCGCGGGTGGCTACACCTTC
TRBJ2-1,TRBD2,few,TRBV6-5,CAGSYSLAGGLLNEQFF,TGTGCCGGCAGTTACTCGTTAGCGGGGGGGCTCTTAAATGAGCAGTTCTTC
TRBJ1-1,NA,NA,TRBV7-2,CASSLGWQGLTEAFF,TGTGCCAGCAGCTTAGGATGGCAGGGGTTAACTGAAGCTTTCTTT
TRBJ2-7,NA,many,TRBV5-1,CASSLVSGKLNEQYF,TGCGCCAGCAGCTTGGTATCGGGGAAGCTCAACGAGCAGTACTTC
TRBJ2-6,NA,many,TRBV20-1,CSARDTRGAAGANVLTF,TGCAGTGCTAGAGATACCAGGGGGGCGGCTGGGGCCAACGTCCTGACTTTC
TRBJ1-2,TRBD1,few,TRBV19,CASMTRQGADYGYTF,TGTGCCAGTATGACGAGACAGGGGGCCGACTATGGCTACACCTTC
TRBJ1-1,TRBD1,NA,TRBV5-1,CASSWTGQILNTEAFF,TGCGCCAGCAGCTGGACGGGACAGATTTTGAACACTGAAGCTTTCTTT
TRBJ2-7,TRBD2,NA,TRBV7-8,CAGSPTQRGASYEQYF,TGTGCCGGCAGCCCAACCCAGCGGGGGGCCTCCTACGAGCAGTACTTC
TRBJ2-2,TRBD1,few,TRBV5-1,CASSLDDRVTGELFF,TGCGCCAGCAGCTTGGACGACAGGGTAACCGGGGAGCTGTTTTTT
TRBJ2-1,TRBD2,many,TRBV7-2,CASSLASGGSNEQFF,TGTGCCAGCAGCTTAGCTAGCGGGGGTAGCAATGAGCAGTTCTTC
TRBJ2-1,TRBD1,many,TRBV20-1,CSARAGGPKDEQFF,TGCAGTGCTCGTGCAGGGGGCCCCAAGGATGAGCAGTTCTTC
TRBJ2-7,NA,NA,TRBV29-1,CSVSHQGEQYF,TGCAGCGTTTCCCACCAAGGCGAGCAGTACTTC
TRBJ1-2,NA,many,TRBV20-1,CSAQGPGGYTF,TGCAGTGCCCAAGGACCCGGCGGCTACACCTTC
TRBJ2-1,TRBD2,NA,TRBV4-2,CASSQQGTSDYNEQFF,TGTGCCAGCAGCCAGCAGGGGACTAGCGACTACAATGAGCAGTTCTTC
TRBJ1-1,NA,NA,TRBV3-1,CASRQTGTNTEAFF,TGTGCCAGCAGACAAACAGGGACTAACACTGAAGCTTTCTTT
TRBJ2-3,NA,few,TRBV5-4,CASSPWQQRLSSTDTQYF,TGTGCCAGCAGTCCCTGGCAACAGCGGCTTTCTAGCACAGATACGCAGTATTTT
TRBJ1-6,NA,few,TRBV20-1,CSARDGGGRSYNSPLHF,TGCAGTGCTAGAGATGGTGGGGGTCGTTCCTATAATTCACCCCTCCACTTT
TRBJ2-4,NA,many,TRBV4-2,CASRRGGVKDIQYF,TGTGCCAGCAGGAGGGGGGGGGTGAAGGACATTCAGTACTTC
TRBJ2-7,NA,NA,TRBV11-2,CASSVSTDPSYEQYF,TGTGCCAGCAGCGTGTCGACGGACCCATCCTACGAGCAGTACTTC